This T cell receptor (beta chain) stems from a study of shared clonotypes between healthy human individuals. Partitioning of CD4+ cells yielded a CD45RA+ naive subset and a CD45RA-negative memory subset. This clone was seen only a few times. One end of the junction does not line up with germline, which may come from a read error. For every subset, genomic DNA was evenly distributed across several immunoSEQ plates. Using immunoSEQ multiplex PCR, the repertoire was profiled, and TCRdb retains in-frame clones only, with some absent. The profile covers about 1 million clones, with about 74% appearing a single time and approximately 1.5% taken by the ten largest. Specimen: memory CD4+ T cells sorted from blood. Subset here: CD45RA-negative fraction. The sequence was collected from a man aged 18 to 30 in good health.

The CDR3 reads CASSPPGTGPSF. The DNA for the CDR3 is TGTGCCAGCAGTCCCCCCGGGACAGGCCCATCCTTC. V and J are TRBV6-1 and TRBJ1-2, with TRBD1 identical over 8 bases. The V gene's germline CDR1 is MNHNS and CDR2 SASEGT. The CDR3 spans 12 residues.